These 32 T cell receptor beta chains were sequenced from one sample in a study of regulatory T cells in long-lasting Graves disease. According to the study, TCR beta libraries were built with iRepertoire HTBI primers and CDR3-region Arm-PCR. TCRdb passed the multiplex PCR reads through MiXCR, listing each CDR3 protein once. The table lists under 500,000 distinct CDR3 sequences, less than 25% of them singletons. The time point: persistent/refractory GD, antithyroid drugs over 5 years with positive TRAb. RNA from PBMCs was the source of the TCR library. The sequences come from peripheral blood mononuclear cells (PBMCs), collected when the disease was refractory, from a patient treated with antithyroid drugs. These receptors were obtained from a female donor with Graves disease.

This clonotype was found a few times. This sequence joins TRBV20-1 and TRBJ1-1; no clear D gene. V was shortened by 1 base and J by 5 bases, with 17 bases between the two germline ends. In germline, CDR1 is DFQATT, CDR2 SNEGSKA (reference sequence). The CDR3 covers 15 residues. The CDR3 protein is CSARVGWAEPTEAFF. CDR3 in DNA: TGCAGTGCTAGAGTTGGGTGGGCCGAGCCTACTGAAGCTTTCTTT.

This clonotype showed up many times. The rearrangement uses TRBV28 and TRBJ2-7; 10 bases align to TRBD2. CDR3 length: 14 amino acids. Germline V lookup: CDR1 MDHEN, CDR2 SYDVKM. Trimming at V came to 7 bases and at J to 5 bases, leaving 8 bases not matched to a gene. The CDR3 DNA follows: TGTGCCAGCATGACCAGCGGGAGGGTTGACGAGCAGTACTTC. Protein: CASMTSGRVDEQYF.

V gene TRBV12-3 or TRBV12-4 combines with J gene TRBJ2-7; D is possibly TRBD2 (6 bases). The V and J ends lost 6 bases and 5 bases respectively, with 20 bases between them. This CDR3 comprises 15 residues. The CDR3 sequence: CASSPILGGANEQYF. CDR3 sequence (DNA): TGTGCCAGCAGCCCGATACTCGGAGGGGCCAACGAGCAGTACTTC.

The rearrangement links TRBV7-9 to TRBJ2-5; the match to TRBD1 covers 10 bases. V lost 5 bases, J lost 1 base, and 7 bases stayed unmatched. Germline loops: CDR1 SEHNR, CDR2 FQNEAQ (reference sequence). The CDR3 is made up of 16 amino acids. The CDR3 region has the DNA TGTGCCAGCAGCGCCCAGGGGACAGGGGTCCAAGAGACCCAGTACTTC. Translation: CASSAQGTGVQETQYF.

This clonotype was recorded many times. The rearrangement links TRBV27 to TRBJ2-7; no reliable D call. Trimming stripped 2 bases from V and 6 bases from J, with 8 bases between. There are 12 residues in the CDR3. Germline V gene lookup returns CDR1 MNHEY and CDR2 SMNVEV (reference sequence). In nucleotides, the CDR3 is TGTGCCAGCAGTTTACTCCCGGGCGAGCAGTACTTC. It codes for CASSLLPGEQYF.

This clonotype was observed a handful of times. This chain connects TRBV6-2 or TRBV6-3 to TRBJ1-1; the match to TRBD1 covers 9 bases. Germline CDR1 and CDR2: MNHEY and SVGEGT. The CDR3 runs 15 residues. With V trimmed by 4 bases and J by 4 bases, 7 bases remained unmatched. CDR3 sequence (DNA): TGTGCCAGCAGTTTCGGGACAGGGAGAAGCACTGAAGCTTTCTTT. This encodes CASSFGTGRSTEAFF.

This clonotype was picked up many times. This rearrangement joins TRBV7-2 to TRBJ2-2, with a weak D call TRBD2 (6 bases). The V gene lost 4 bases and the J gene lost 7 bases, with 22 bases spanning the gap. The CDR3 extends over 17 amino acids. CDR1 SGHTA and CDR2 FQGNSA come from the germline V gene. CDR3 in DNA: TGTGCCAGCAGCTCTCGGGAGCCCCACTATGTGAACGGGGAGCTGTTTTTT. The encoded protein is CASSSREPHYVNGELFF.

As concerns this clonotype: This may arise from a read error, as a much more abundant clone is one base away. Given the absence of the conserved phenylalanine or tryptophan at the CDR3 end, a read error is likely. The gene calls are TRBV28 and TRBJ1-1; no reliable D call. This CDR3 contains 13 residues. Germline CDR1 reads MDHEN; CDR2 reads SYDVKM. V gave up 5 bases and J gave up 1 base, with 8 bases separating them. The CDR3 coding sequence is TGTGCCAGCAGTCGACACTCGAACACTGAAGCTTTCTCT. This translates into CASSRHSNTEAFS.

This clonotype has just a few counts. The chain carries TRBV24-1 and TRBJ1-1, with D hard to call. Between the trimmed V and J ends, which lost 8 bases and 11 bases, there was a span of 14 bases. In germline, CDR1 is KGHDR, CDR2 SFDVKD. This CDR3 contains 11 residues. CDR3 residues: CATTPISWAFF. In nucleotides, the CDR3 is TGTGCCACCACCCCGATCAGTTGGGCTTTCTTT.

This clonotype appeared many times. The V and J genes are TRBV6-2 or TRBV6-3 and TRBJ1-6, with D perhaps matching TRBD1 (6 bases). Germline V lookup: CDR1 MNHEY, CDR2 SVGEGT. This CDR3 has 12 residues. Trimming took off 8 bases at V and 13 bases at J, with 15 bases between the two ends. The DNA for the CDR3 is TGTGCCAGCGCAACAGGGCCGTCTCCCCTCCACTTT. Amino acids: CASATGPSPLHF.

This clonotype came up many times. The chain carries TRBV2 and TRBJ2-2, with D perhaps TRBD2 (5 bases). The CDR3 totals 13 residues. With 6 bases removed from V and 6 bases from J, the gap between germline ends came to 11 bases. Per germline, CDR1 SNHLY and CDR2 FYNNEI. The CDR3 nucleotides are TGTGCCAGCAGGTTGGAGGAGTCCGGGGAGCTGTTTTTT. This gives the protein CASRLEESGELFF.

This chain links TRBV6-2 or TRBV6-3 with TRBJ2-1; 7 nucleotides line up with TRBD2. The length of the CDR3 is 14 residues. Germline values: CDR1 MNHEY, CDR2 SVGEGT. The junction had 4 bases not matched to a gene; V was cut back by 6 bases and J by 2 bases. This chain's CDR3 is CASSTGGAYNEQFF. The CDR3 DNA reads TGTGCCAGCAGCACGGGAGGAGCCTACAATGAGCAGTTCTTC.

This clonotype was seen more than once but under ten times. The chain links TRBV14 to TRBJ2-7; 11 bases agree with TRBD1. The length of the CDR3 is 15 residues. The V gene's germline CDR1 is SGHDN and CDR2 FVKESK. Trimming cost V 3 bases and J 5 bases; bases outside gene matches: 6. The CDR3 spells CASSHRTGGINEQYF. The CDR3 nucleotides read TGTGCCAGCAGCCACCGGACAGGGGGCATCAACGAGCAGTACTTC.

About this clonotype: A clone one base away is much larger, so this may be a read error. The chain has TRBV5-6 and TRBJ2-5; 10 positions agree with TRBD1. Germline CDR1 is SGHDT and CDR2 is YYEEEE. This CDR3 is built from 14 residues. Trimming at V came to 3 bases and at J to 5 bases, leaving 4 bases not matched to a gene. The CDR3 sequence is CASSSGTGAETQYF. The CDR3 DNA reads TGTGCCAGCAGCTCCGGGACAGGGGCGGAGACCCAGTACTTC.

This clonotype was detected ten times or more. The chain links TRBV30 to TRBJ2-5; D remains ambiguous. CDR1 GTSNPN and CDR2 SVGIG come from the germline V gene (reference sequence). The CDR3 is made up of 11 amino acids. Trimming cost V 0 bases and J 4 bases, with 3 bases left between them. The CDR3 spells CAWSVLETQYF. The CDR3 DNA reads as TGTGCCTGGAGTGTCTTAGAGACCCAGTACTTC.

This clonotype was seen more than once but under ten times. The CDR3 nucleotides are TGCAGTGCTAGAGATCCCCCTGAAGCTTTCTTT. It translates to CSARDPPEAFF. The V gene is TRBV20-1, the J gene TRBJ1-1; D call uncertain. The CDR3 consists of 11 residues. V lost 0 bases and J 6 bases, leaving 5 bases between the germline ends. Germline CDR1 DFQATT, CDR2 SNEGSKA (reference sequence).

There are many counts of this clonotype. V gene TRBV3-1 combines with J gene TRBJ2-7, with 9 bases identical to TRBD1. The CDR3 length is 14 residues. Germline V CDR1 and CDR2: LGHDT, YNNKEL (reference sequence). The J segment lost 4 bases and the V segment lost 4 bases, leaving 5 bases of the junction unmatched. The CDR3 sequence is CASSRGTGRYEQYF. The CDR3 DNA reads TGTGCCAGCAGCCGTGGGACAGGGCGTTACGAGCAGTACTTC.

This clonotype came up many times. The V gene is TRBV27, the J gene TRBJ1-2; 9 bases match TRBD1. The CDR3 runs 18 residues. The V segment lost 0 bases and the J segment 9 bases; nucleotides outside the gene matches: 17. Germline CDR1 reads MNHEY; CDR2 reads SMNVEV (reference sequence). In nucleotides, the CDR3 is TGTGCCAGCAGTTTATCCGCCCGGGACAGGGCGGGGATGAGGAGCTACACCTTC. Translation: CASSLSARDRAGMRSYTF.

In this sample, this clonotype turned up a few times. The rearrangement uses TRBV6-1 and TRBJ1-1; the match to TRBD1 covers 9 bases. The CDR3 totals 11 residues. V shed 8 bases, J shed 8 bases, and the junction held 3 bases outside the gene matches. Per the germline V gene, CDR1 is MNHNS and CDR2 is SASEGT. The CDR3 reads CASRQGVEAFF. The CDR3 nucleotides read TGTGCCAGCCGACAGGGGGTAGAAGCTTTCTTT.

This clonotype was seen many times. This chain links TRBV27 with TRBJ2-7; D may correspond to TRBD1 or TRBD2 (5 bases each). The CDR3 extends over 15 amino acids. The germline V gene has CDR1 MNHEY and CDR2 SMNVEV (reference sequence). The V gene lost 3 bases and the J gene lost 1 base, with 13 bases spanning the gap. The CDR3 coding sequence is TGTGCCAGCAGTTTGGCCCCCTGGGGGTCCTACGAGCAGTACTTC. It yields the protein CASSLAPWGSYEQYF.

There are a few counts of this clonotype. The conserved final phenylalanine or tryptophan is absent from the CDR3, which likely points to a read error. CDR3 sequence: CSARGWGPFTEAFS. The DNA of the CDR3 is TGCAGTGCTAGAGGGTGGGGGCCGTTCACTGAAGCTTTCTCT. This sequence joins TRBV20-1 and TRBJ1-1; D may be TRBD1 (6 bases). CDR1 and CDR2 (germline): DFQATT, SNEGSKA (reference sequence). The V end was cut by 1 base, the J end by 4 bases, with 13 bases between. This CDR3 spans 14 amino acids.

The chain employs TRBV5-6 and TRBJ1-2; D is possibly TRBD1 (6 bases). Germline lookup yields CDR1 SGHDT and CDR2 YYEEEE. The CDR3 extends over 16 amino acids. Trimming shortened V by 1 base and J by 8 bases, and 21 bases separated the two germline ends. As DNA, the CDR3 is TGTGCCAGCAGCTTGACACCATGGGACACCCTAAAGGGCTACACCTTC. This sequence encodes CASSLTPWDTLKGYTF.

This clonotype was seen ten or more times. V gene TRBV6-5 combines with J gene TRBJ2-7; perhaps TRBD2 as D (5 bases). V lost 6 bases and J 2 bases, leaving 26 bases between the germline ends. The CDR3 sequence is 18 residues long. Germline values: CDR1 MNHEY, CDR2 SVGAGI. The chain's CDR3 is CASRSSELVARSTYEQYF. For the CDR3, the DNA is TGTGCCAGCAGATCCTCGGAGTTGGTAGCGAGATCCACCTACGAGCAGTACTTC.

Regarding this clonotype: A single base separates this from a much larger clone, so it may be a read error. V gene TRBV20-1 combines with J gene TRBJ2-3; the match to TRBD1 covers 12 bases. CDR1 is DFQATT, CDR2 SNEGSKA, per germline (reference sequence). This CDR3 is 16 amino acids long. Trimming took 7 bases from V and 6 from J; bases not matched to a gene: 14. Here the CDR3 DNA reads TGCAGTGACTTCCGGACCGGGACAGGGGGCTTCGATACGCAGTATTTT. As protein: CSDFRTGTGGFDTQYF.

There are a few counts of this clonotype. The chain combines TRBV14 with TRBJ2-5; D might be TRBD1 (6 bases). V lost 0 bases and J 4 bases, leaving 12 bases between the germline ends. The CDR3 spans 15 residues. Germline V CDR1 and CDR2: SGHDN, FVKESK. The CDR3 DNA is TGTGCCAGCAGCCAAGATTTAGGGGGTCGAGAGACCCAGTACTTC. This gives the protein CASSQDLGGRETQYF. The entire variable domain, with the rest obtained from reference TRBV14 and TRBJ2-5, is as follows: EAGVTQFPSHSVIEKGQTVTLRCDPISGHDNLYWYRRVMGKEIKFLLHFVKESKQDESGMPNNRFLAERTGGTYSTLKVQPAELEDSGVYFCASSQDLGGRETQYFGPGTRLLVL.

This clonotype appeared a few times. The chain recombines TRBV6-1 with TRBJ2-7, with TRBD1 identical over 7 bases. With 7 bases clipped from V and 9 bases from J, the junction kept 9 bases outside the gene matches. This CDR3 is 12 amino acids long. CDR1 is MNHNS, CDR2 SASEGT, per germline. This CDR3 is CASTTTGRGQYF. The CDR3 DNA sequence: TGTGCCAGCACCACGACAGGGAGAGGGCAGTACTTC.

This clonotype was seen repeatedly, ten times or more. This sequence joins TRBV12-3 or TRBV12-4 and TRBJ2-5, with a weak D call TRBD1 (5 bases). V lost 5 bases and J lost 4, with 17 bases in between. The CDR3 loop spans 15 amino acids. This CDR3 is CASSTYDRSGETQYF. In nucleotides, the CDR3 is TGTGCCAGCAGTACCTATGACAGATCGGGAGAGACCCAGTACTTC.

This clonotype has a count of ten or more. The CDR3 nucleotides read TGTGCCAGCAGCGAAACAGGGGCTCAAGAGACCCAGTACTTC. It specifies CASSETGAQETQYF. The J gene is TRBJ2-5, the V gene TRBV6-1, with 7 nucleotides matching TRBD1. Trimming removed 6 bases from V and 2 bases from J; junction bases left unmatched: 6. The CDR3 is made up of 14 amino acids. CDR1 is MNHNS and CDR2 is SASEGT in the germline V gene.

There are many counts of this clonotype. V is TRBV28 and J is TRBJ2-7; D possibly corresponds to TRBD2 (6 bases). Germline V gene data show CDR1 as MDHEN and CDR2 as SYDVKM. This CDR3 has 12 amino acids. V lost 7 bases, J lost 3 bases, and 10 bases lay in between. In DNA form, the CDR3 reads TGTGCCAGCAAGAGGGAGGACTACGAGCAGTACTTC. Translated, it gives CASKREDYEQYF. The whole variable domain, remainder taken from reference TRBV28 and TRBJ2-7, is DVKVTQSSRYLVKRTGEKVFLECVQDMDHENMFWYRQDPGLGLRLIYFSYDVKMKEKGDIPEGYSVSREKKERFSLILESASTNQTSMYLCASKREDYEQYFGPGTRLTVT.

The sample holds many counts of this clonotype. J is TRBJ1-2 and V is TRBV12-3 or TRBV12-4; D is unclear. This CDR3 spans 13 amino acids. V shed 2 bases and J shed 9 bases, with 13 bases lying between them. The DNA of the CDR3 is TGTGCCAGCAGTTTAAGTCTGACCGGTAGCTACACCTTC. The encoded protein is CASSLSLTGSYTF.

This clonotype was picked up a small number of times. The J gene is TRBJ2-7, the V gene TRBV5-1, with D possibly called TRBD1 or TRBD2 (5 bases each). CDR3 size: 15 residues. Germline loops: CDR1 SGHRS, CDR2 YFSETQ. The V and J ends lost 0 bases and 2 bases respectively, with 12 bases between them. The CDR3 bases are TGCGCCAGCAGCTTGGGGGACCTTCGAGCCTACGAGCAGTACTTC. This translates into CASSLGDLRAYEQYF.

This clonotype occurred a few times. This rearrangement joins TRBV13 to TRBJ2-6, with D unresolved. The CDR3 is 16 residues long. Germline assignment: CDR1 PRHDT and CDR2 FYEKMQ (reference sequence). Trimming removed 0 bases at V and 0 bases at J, with 6 bases between. CDR3: CASSLGHSSGANVLTF. CDR3 nucleotides: TGTGCCAGCAGCTTAGGCCACAGCTCTGGGGCCAACGTCCTGACTTTC.